These 9 T cell receptor beta chains share one sample of origin, sequenced in a study of Ad26.COV2.S vaccination and SARS-CoV-2 variants. Repertoires were generated with immunoSEQ multiplex PCR, while TCRdb's copy carries only in-frame clones and drops some. The data contain under 150,000 clones, 75% to 90% of them singletons. This sample comprised peripheral blood, obtained after recovery from COVID-19. All receptors come from a human donor who had recovered from COVID-19.

The V gene is TRBV9, the J gene TRBJ1-2, with a possible D match to TRBD1 (6 bases). The CDR3 length is 15 residues. Trimming took 4 bases from V and 4 from J, leaving 17 bases between them. Per germline, CDR1 SGDLS and CDR2 YYNGEE. CDR3 nucleotides: TGTGCCAGCAGCCCCCGGACAGACTTCATCTATGGCTACACCTTC. Encoded protein: CASSPRTDFIYGYTF.

This chain connects TRBV5-6 to TRBJ1-5; TRBD1 matches at 9 bases. The junction had 3 bases not matched to a gene; V was cut back by 4 bases and J by 4 bases. The CDR3 runs to 14 residues. Germline assignment: CDR1 SGHDT and CDR2 YYEEEE. DNA of the CDR3: TGTGCCAGCAGCCGGGACAGGGATAATCAGCCCCAGCATTTT. Protein: CASSRDRDNQPQHF.

The V and J genes are TRBV28 and TRBJ2-3, with D possibly being TRBD1 (6 bases). The CDR3 contains 14 residues. V dropped 4 bases and J dropped 1 base, with 9 bases sitting between them. Germline-derived CDR1 and CDR2 are MDHEN and SYDVKM. The CDR3: CASSYWTGTDTQYF. For the CDR3, the DNA is TGTGCCAGCAGTTATTGGACAGGCACAGATACGCAGTATTTT.

The rearrangement links TRBV5-4 to TRBJ2-1, with 15 nucleotides matching TRBD2. CDR1 and CDR2 from the germline V gene are SGHNT and YYREEE (reference sequence). There are 15 residues in the CDR3. V lost 5 bases, J lost 7 bases, and 4 bases stayed unmatched. CDR3 in DNA: TGTGCCAGCAGGGACGGGACTAGCGGGGGGAATGAGCAGTTCTTC. Residues: CASRDGTSGGNEQFF. The whole variable domain, remainder taken from reference TRBV5-4 and TRBJ2-1, is ETGVTQSPTHLIKTRGQQVTLRCSSQSGHNTVSWYQQALGQGPQFIFQYYREEENGRGNFPPRFSGLQFPNYSSELNVNALELDDSALYLCASRDGTSGGNEQFFGPGTRLTVL.

The V call is TRBV27, the J call TRBJ1-1, with 7 bases lining up with TRBD1. Trimming removed 8 bases from V and 2 bases from J; junction bases left unmatched: 8. The CDR3 sequence is 14 residues long. Germline CDR1 is MNHEY and CDR2 is SMNVEV (reference sequence). The CDR3 nucleotides are TGTGCCAGCTCCCCGGGACAGATAAACACTGAAGCTTTCTTT. Its protein is CASSPGQINTEAFF.

The chain links TRBV28 to TRBJ1-3, with D possibly TRBD1 on 6 matching bases. Between the trimmed V and J ends, which lost 8 bases and 3 bases, there was a span of 11 bases. CDR1 is MDHEN and CDR2 is SYDVKM in the germline V gene. This CDR3 is built from 13 residues. The CDR3 region is CASCYRDGNTIYF. CDR3 nucleotides: TGTGCCAGCTGCTACAGGGATGGAAACACCATATATTTT.

The V call is TRBV19, the J call TRBJ2-1; 10 nucleotides agree with TRBD1. J gave up 6 bases and V 5 bases, and 10 bases lay outside the gene matches. This CDR3 contains 16 residues. Per germline, CDR1 LNHDA and CDR2 SQIVND (reference sequence). CDR3 sequence (DNA): TGTGCCAGTAGTCCGTCCGGGACAGGGGATAGCAATGAGCAGTTCTTC. The encoded protein is CASSPSGTGDSNEQFF.

CDR3 region: CASSKLGMSKTEAFF. The CDR3 DNA reads TGTGCCAGCTCTAAGTTGGGTATGTCGAAAACTGAAGCTTTCTTT. The genes are TRBV19 and TRBJ1-1; no definite D call. The length of the CDR3 is 15 residues. V was shortened by 9 bases and J by 5 bases, with 22 bases between the two germline ends. CDR1 is LNHDA and CDR2 is SQIVND in the germline V gene (reference sequence).

This chain joins TRBV7-2 and TRBJ2-3; D is possibly TRBD1 or TRBD2 (5 bases each). The germline V gene encodes CDR1 SGHTA and CDR2 FQGNSA. V was pared by 3 bases and J by 2 bases, with 12 bases between. The CDR3 runs to 15 residues. The CDR3, as DNA: TGTGCCAGCAGCTTGGGCCCGGGGCCCACAGATACGCAGTATTTT. Protein product: CASSLGPGPTDTQYF.